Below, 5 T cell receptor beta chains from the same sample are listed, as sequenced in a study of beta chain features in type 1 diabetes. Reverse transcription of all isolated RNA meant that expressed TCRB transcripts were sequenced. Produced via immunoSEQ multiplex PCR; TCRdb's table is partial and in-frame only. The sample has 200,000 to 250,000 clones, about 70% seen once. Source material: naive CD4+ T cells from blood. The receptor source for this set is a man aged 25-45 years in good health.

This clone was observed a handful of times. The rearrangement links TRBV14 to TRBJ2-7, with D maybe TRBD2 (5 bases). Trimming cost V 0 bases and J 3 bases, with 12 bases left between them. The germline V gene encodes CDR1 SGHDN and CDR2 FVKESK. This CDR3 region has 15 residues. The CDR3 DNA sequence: TGTGCCAGCAGCCAAGATCGAACTAGAGTCTACGAGCAGTACTTC. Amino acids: CASSQDRTRVYEQYF.

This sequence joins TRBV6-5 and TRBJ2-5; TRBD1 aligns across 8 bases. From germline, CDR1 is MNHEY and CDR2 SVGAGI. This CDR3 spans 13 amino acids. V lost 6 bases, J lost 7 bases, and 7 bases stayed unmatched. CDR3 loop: CASRLQGAGTQYF. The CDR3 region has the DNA TGTGCCAGCAGACTCCAGGGGGCGGGGACCCAGTACTTC.

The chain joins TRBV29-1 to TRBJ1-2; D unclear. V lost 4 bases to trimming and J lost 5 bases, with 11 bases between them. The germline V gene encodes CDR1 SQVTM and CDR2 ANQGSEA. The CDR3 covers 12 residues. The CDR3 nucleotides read TGCAGCGTTGTCTCGCCTGATTATGGCTACACCTTC. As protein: CSVVSPDYGYTF.

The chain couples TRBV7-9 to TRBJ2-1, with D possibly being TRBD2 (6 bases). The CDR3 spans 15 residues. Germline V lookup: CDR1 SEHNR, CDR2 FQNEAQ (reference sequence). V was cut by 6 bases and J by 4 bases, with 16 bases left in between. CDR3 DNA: TGTGCCAGCAGTCCCCTGGCGGGGAATTACAATGAGCAGTTCTTC. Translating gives CASSPLAGNYNEQFF.

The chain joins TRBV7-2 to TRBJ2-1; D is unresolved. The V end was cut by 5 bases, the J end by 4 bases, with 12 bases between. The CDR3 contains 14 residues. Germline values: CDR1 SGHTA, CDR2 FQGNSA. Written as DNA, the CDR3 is TGTGCCAGCAGCCCCGACCCCCGGTACAATGAGCAGTTCTTC. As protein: CASSPDPRYNEQFF.